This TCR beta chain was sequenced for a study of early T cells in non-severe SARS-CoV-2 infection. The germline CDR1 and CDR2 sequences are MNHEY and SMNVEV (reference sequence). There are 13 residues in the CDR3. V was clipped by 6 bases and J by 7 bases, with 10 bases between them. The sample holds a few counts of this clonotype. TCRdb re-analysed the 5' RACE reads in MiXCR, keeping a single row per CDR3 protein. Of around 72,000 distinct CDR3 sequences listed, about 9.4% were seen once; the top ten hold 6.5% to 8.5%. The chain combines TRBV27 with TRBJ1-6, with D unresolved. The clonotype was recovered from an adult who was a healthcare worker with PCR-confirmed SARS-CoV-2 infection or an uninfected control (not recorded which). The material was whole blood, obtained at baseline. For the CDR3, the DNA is TGTGCCAGCAGCTTACGGGAAAATTCACCCCTCCACTTT. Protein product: CASSLRENSPLHF.